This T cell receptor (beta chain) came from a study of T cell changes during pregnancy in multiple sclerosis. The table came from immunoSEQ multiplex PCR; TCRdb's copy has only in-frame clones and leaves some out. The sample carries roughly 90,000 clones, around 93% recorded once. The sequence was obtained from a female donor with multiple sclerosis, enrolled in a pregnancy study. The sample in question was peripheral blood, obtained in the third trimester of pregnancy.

This chain's CDR3 is CAIENESGGYEQYF. CDR3 sequence (DNA): TGTGCCATCGAAAATGAAAGCGGGGGGTACGAGCAGTACTTC. The V gene is TRBV10-3, the J gene TRBJ2-7; 9 nucleotides line up with TRBD2. Germline loops: CDR1 ENHRY, CDR2 SYGVKD. The length of the CDR3 is 14 residues. Trimming at V came to 8 bases and at J to 4 bases, leaving 9 bases not matched to a gene.